This T cell receptor beta chain was captured in a study of CD8 T cells in Susac syndrome. The trim removed 5 bases at V and 0 bases at J, leaving 2 bases unmatched. Germline V gives CDR1 SGHVS, CDR2 FNYEAQ. CDR3 length: 16 residues. Random-hexamer reverse transcription was applied to roughly 0.5 to 1 ug RNA. Amplification of TCR beta CDR3 spanned 54 Vbeta and 13 Jbeta via immunoSEQ multiplex PCR. TCRdb re-derived calls from the immunoSEQ multiplex PCR reads in MiXCR, one entry per CDR3 protein. The data show 150,000 to 250,000 distinct CDR3 sequences, with about 95% seen just once and roughly 0.094% held by the top ten.

The sample comprised CD4+ T cells from PBMCs. This clonotype originated in a human donor with multiple sclerosis. The chain recombines TRBV7-6 with TRBJ2-1; TRBD2 aligns across 12 bases. The CDR3 region is CASSPTSGSSYNEQFF. The CDR3 DNA sequence: TGTGCCAGCAGCCCGACTAGCGGGAGCTCCTACAATGAGCAGTTCTTC.